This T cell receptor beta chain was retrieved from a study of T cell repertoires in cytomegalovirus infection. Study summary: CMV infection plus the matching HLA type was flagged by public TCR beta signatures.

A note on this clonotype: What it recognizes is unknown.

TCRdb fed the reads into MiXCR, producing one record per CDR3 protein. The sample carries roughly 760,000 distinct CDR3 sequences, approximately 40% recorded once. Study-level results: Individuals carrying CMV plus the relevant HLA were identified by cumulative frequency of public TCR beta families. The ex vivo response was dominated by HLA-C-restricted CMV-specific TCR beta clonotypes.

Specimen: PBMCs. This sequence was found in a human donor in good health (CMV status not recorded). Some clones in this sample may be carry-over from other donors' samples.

CDR3 residues: CASSPRARSGANVLTF. The DNA for the CDR3 is TGTGCCAGCAGCCCACGGGCCCGCTCTGGGGCCAACGTCCTGACTTTC. The V call is TRBV12-3 or TRBV12-4, the J call TRBJ2-6; D is unresolved. The V end lost 6 bases, the J end lost 0 bases, and 12 bases lay between the germline ends. The CDR3 totals 16 residues.